The 10 T cell receptor beta chains listed next were all sequenced from one sample in a study of blood T cell repertoires in COVID-19. Some clones are missing from TCRdb's copy, which holds only in-frame ones; the method was immunoSEQ multiplex PCR. The data show over 45,000 clones, with roughly 80% seen just once and 7.3% held by the top ten. The sample was peripheral blood. The source of these receptors is a man in his forties or fifties with acute or convalescent COVID-19.

The chain recombines TRBV11-2 with TRBJ2-5, with D possibly being TRBD1 (6 bases). CDR1 and CDR2 (germline): SGHAT, FQNNGV. With 1 base removed from V and 5 bases from J, the gap between germline ends came to 8 bases. This CDR3 is 13 amino acids long. The CDR3 sequence: CASSLVQGETQYF. CDR3 sequence (DNA): TGTGCCAGCAGCTTAGTCCAGGGGGAGACCCAGTACTTC.

The CDR3 sequence: CASSFRDRASTDTQYF. The CDR3 bases are TGCGCCAGCAGCTTCCGGGACAGGGCGTCCACAGATACGCAGTATTTT. The chain has TRBV5-1 and TRBJ2-3; the match to TRBD1 covers 9 bases. The CDR3 length is 16 residues. Germline V gene sequence: CDR1 SGHRS, CDR2 YFSETQ. The junction had 6 bases not matched to a gene; V was cut back by 2 bases and J by 2 bases.

The chain recombines TRBV7-9 with TRBJ2-3, with 11 bases identical to TRBD2. V gave up 7 bases and J gave up 0 bases; unmatched junction bases: 6. Germline values: CDR1 SEHNR, CDR2 FQNEAQ (reference sequence). The length of the CDR3 is 16 residues. The CDR3 loop reads CASIPTSGASTDTQYF. The CDR3 DNA sequence: TGTGCCAGCATCCCGACTAGCGGGGCTAGCACAGATACGCAGTATTTT.

The chain is built from TRBV5-1 and TRBJ1-1, with D possibly matching TRBD1 (5 bases). V lost 0 bases and J 11 bases, leaving 14 bases between the germline ends. Germline loops: CDR1 SGHRS, CDR2 YFSETQ. The CDR3 extends over 13 amino acids. CDR3: CASSLDLEKGAFF. The CDR3 region has the DNA TGCGCCAGCAGCTTGGACCTTGAAAAGGGGGCTTTCTTT.

This clone was observed at least ten times. The chain carries TRBV5-4 and TRBJ2-2; D gene ambiguous. Trimming removed 4 bases from V and 6 bases from J, with 13 bases in between. This CDR3 region has 14 residues. CDR1 and CDR2 (germline): SGHNT, YYREEE (reference sequence). CDR3 sequence reads: CASSQHWAPGELFF. The CDR3 DNA reads TGTGCCAGCAGCCAACATTGGGCCCCCGGGGAGCTGTTTTTT.

The chain combines TRBV28 with TRBJ1-5, with a tentative D call TRBD1 (5 bases). Germline V gene lookup returns CDR1 MDHEN and CDR2 SYDVKM. This CDR3 has 16 residues. V was shortened by 6 bases and J by 2 bases, with 17 bases between the two germline ends. The CDR3 reads CASRPQGGVGNQPQHF. For the CDR3, the DNA is TGTGCCAGCAGACCCCAGGGAGGTGTTGGCAATCAGCCCCAGCATTTT.

The chain combines TRBV5-1 with TRBJ2-7, with a possible D match to TRBD1 (5 bases). The CDR3 consists of 12 residues. CDR1 is SGHRS and CDR2 is YFSETQ in the germline V gene. The germline V and J ends were trimmed by 0 bases and 7 bases, with 8 bases remaining between them. In nucleotides, the CDR3 is TGCGCCAGCAGCTTGGTCCAGGGAGAGCAGTACTTC. Translating gives CASSLVQGEQYF. The entire variable domain, with the rest obtained from reference TRBV5-1 and TRBJ2-7, is as follows: KAGVTQTPRYLIKTRGQQVTLSCSPISGHRSVSWYQQTPGQGLQFLFEYFSETQRNKGNFPGRFSGRQFSNSRSEMNVSTLELGDSALYLCASSLVQGEQYFGPGTRLTVT.

This chain links TRBV7-9 with TRBJ2-5; D might be TRBD2 (6 bases). The CDR3 spans 14 residues. In germline, CDR1 is SEHNR, CDR2 FQNEAQ (reference sequence). Trimming took off 6 bases at V and 2 bases at J, with 13 bases between the two ends. For the CDR3, the DNA is TGTGCCAGCAGATCCGGAGGGGCACAAGAGACCCAGTACTTC. The encoded protein is CASRSGGAQETQYF.

This sequence joins TRBV15 and TRBJ1-1, with D uncertain. Trimming took off 1 base at V and 1 base at J, with 7 bases between the two ends. Per the germline V gene, CDR1 is LNHNV and CDR2 is YYDKDF (reference sequence). CDR3 length: 14 residues. CDR3 bases: TGTGCCACCAGCAGAGTGGGGAGGAACACTGAAGCTTTCTTT. As protein: CATSRVGRNTEAFF.

This clone was counted a few times. The rearrangement links TRBV28 to TRBJ1-5; 7 nucleotides align to TRBD1. J was trimmed by 5 bases and V by 5 bases; bases with no gene match: 6. CDR1 is MDHEN, CDR2 SYDVKM, per germline. CDR3 length equals 14 residues. The CDR3 reads CASSIGTAYQPQHF. CDR3 DNA sequence: TGTGCCAGCAGTATCGGGACAGCCTATCAGCCCCAGCATTTT.